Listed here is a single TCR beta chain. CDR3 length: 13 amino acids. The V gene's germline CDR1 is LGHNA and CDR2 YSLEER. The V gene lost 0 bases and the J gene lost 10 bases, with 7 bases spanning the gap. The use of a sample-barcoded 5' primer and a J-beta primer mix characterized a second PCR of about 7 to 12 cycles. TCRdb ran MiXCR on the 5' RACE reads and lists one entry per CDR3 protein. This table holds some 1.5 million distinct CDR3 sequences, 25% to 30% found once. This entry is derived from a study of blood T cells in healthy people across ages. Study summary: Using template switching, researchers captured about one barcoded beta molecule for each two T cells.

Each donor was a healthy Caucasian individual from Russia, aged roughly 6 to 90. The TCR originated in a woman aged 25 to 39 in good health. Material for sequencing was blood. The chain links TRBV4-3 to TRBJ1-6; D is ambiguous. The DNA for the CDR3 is TGCGCCAGCAGCCAAGACGACAAATCACCCCTCCACTTT. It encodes CASSQDDKSPLHF.